This TCR beta chain was captured in a study of blood T cell repertoires in COVID-19. Study at large: COVID-19 samples collected from the United States, Italy and Spain covered acute and convalescent phases. Nucleic acid was either cDNA or gDNA, and it came from T cells, B-cell-depleted T cells, or PBMCs.

Trimming took off 2 bases at V and 6 bases at J, with 14 bases between the two ends. The germline gives CDR1 MNHNS, CDR2 SASEGT. The CDR3 is 14 residues long. Authors' methods: The authors estimated nucleated cell counts from reference gene primer amplification. TCRdb's table, derived via immunoSEQ multiplex PCR, lists solely in-frame clones and lacks some. Clonal size and the V and J genes are those of that table, whereas D and trimming came from the DNA. The table lists around 81,000 clones, around 80% of them singletons, with over 9.5% in the top ten. The TCR was taken from a human donor in a cohort sampled during active COVID-19. This chain links TRBV6-1 with TRBJ2-7; D may be TRBD1 (5 bases). Material for sequencing was peripheral blood. The CDR3 DNA reads as TGTGCCAGCAGTGAATTATCTAGGGGCGGCGAGCAGTACTTC. It is translated as CASSELSRGGEQYF.